This passage covers 13 T cell receptor beta chains from one sample sequenced in a study of T cell changes during pregnancy in multiple sclerosis. Profiling relied on immunoSEQ multiplex PCR, and the TCRdb table lists in-frame clones only, not all of them. The sample has more than 35,000 clones; about nine tenths are singletons. Sequenced here: CD8+ T cells from peripheral blood mononuclear cells, sampled in the third trimester of pregnancy. All receptors derive from a female donor with multiple sclerosis, enrolled in a pregnancy study.

V and J are TRBV7-9 and TRBJ2-7; D gene ambiguous. The CDR3 sequence is 11 residues long. Germline V gene sequence: CDR1 SEHNR, CDR2 FQNEAQ (reference sequence). V was shortened by 5 bases and J by 5 bases, with 7 bases between the two germline ends. The CDR3: CASSTQNEQYF. The CDR3 DNA reads TGTGCCAGCAGCACCCAGAACGAGCAGTACTTC.

The chain carries TRBV2 and TRBJ1-2; a possible D gene is TRBD1 (5 bases). V was trimmed by 3 bases and J by 4 bases, leaving 18 bases between them. From germline, CDR1 is SNHLY and CDR2 FYNNEI. The CDR3 totals 16 residues. The CDR3 DNA sequence: TGTGCCAGCAGTGAGGGTTTGGCAGGGAATCCCTATGGCTACACCTTC. It encodes CASSEGLAGNPYGYTF.

The chain links TRBV5-6 to TRBJ2-1; the match to TRBD2 covers 7 bases. V lost 4 bases, J lost 1 base, and 8 bases stayed unmatched. Germline CDR1 is SGHDT and CDR2 is YYEEEE. This CDR3 spans 16 amino acids. The CDR3 DNA sequence: TGTGCCAGCAGCACGGAAGTTAGCGGGTCCTACAATGAGCAGTTCTTC. Protein: CASSTEVSGSYNEQFF.

V gene TRBV6-5 combines with J gene TRBJ2-7; 8 bases are shared with TRBD1. V was pared by 5 bases and J by 1 base, with 4 bases of the junction left unmatched. Germline V CDR1 and CDR2: MNHEY, SVGAGI. This CDR3 is 14 amino acids long. CDR3 in amino acids: CASSAGTGSYEQYF. CDR3 DNA: TGTGCCAGCAGTGCCGGGACAGGTTCCTACGAGCAGTACTTC.

The chain combines TRBV5-4 with TRBJ2-7, with a weak D call TRBD2 (6 bases). V lost 2 bases and J 0 bases, leaving 12 bases between the germline ends. Germline-derived CDR1 and CDR2 are SGHNT and YYREEE (reference sequence). This CDR3 is built from 15 residues. CDR3 sequence (DNA): TGTGCCAGCAGCTTTAGCGGATACTCCTCCTACGAGCAGTACTTC. Its protein product is CASSFSGYSSYEQYF.

The chain recombines TRBV2 with TRBJ1-1; no clear D. Trimming took off 6 bases at V and 6 bases at J, with 17 bases between the two ends. The CDR3 consists of 14 residues. Germline V gene lookup returns CDR1 SNHLY and CDR2 FYNNEI. CDR3 nucleotide sequence: TGTGCCAGCAGAGACTCGACGGCGAGCCCTGAAGCTTTCTTT. Protein product: CASRDSTASPEAFF.

This chain joins TRBV6-5 and TRBJ2-5, with D maybe TRBD1 (6 bases). The germline V and J ends were trimmed by 6 bases and 2 bases, with 10 bases remaining between them. Germline CDR1 is MNHEY and CDR2 is SVGAGI. The CDR3 loop spans 13 amino acids. CDR3 protein: CASSQQGQETQYF. The DNA for the CDR3 is TGTGCCAGCAGCCAACAGGGACAAGAGACCCAGTACTTC.

The chain joins TRBV4-3 to TRBJ2-7, with 9 nucleotides matching TRBD2. Per the germline V gene, CDR1 is LGHNA and CDR2 is YSLEER. V gave up 0 bases and J gave up 7 bases; unmatched junction bases: 4. The CDR3 is made up of 14 amino acids. The CDR3 region has the DNA TGCGCCAGCAGCCAAGATGGGACTAGCCGAGAGCAGTACTTC. It is translated as CASSQDGTSREQYF.

The J gene is TRBJ2-4, the V gene TRBV2; 11 bases are shared with TRBD2. Germline lookup yields CDR1 SNHLY and CDR2 FYNNEI. The trim removed 4 bases at V and 8 bases at J, leaving 13 bases unmatched. The CDR3 totals 17 residues. This chain's CDR3 is CASSVLAGVGSEDIQYF. The CDR3 DNA reads as TGTGCCAGCAGTGTACTAGCGGGAGTCGGCTCAGAGGACATTCAGTACTTC.

This clone appeared once. The CDR3 DNA follows: TGTGCCAGCAGCTTGGAACTAGCAATCGGGGAGCTGTTTTTT. This codes for CASSLELAIGELFF. The chain links TRBV5-4 to TRBJ2-2, with D possibly matching TRBD2 (6 bases). Looked up from germline, CDR1 is SGHNT and CDR2 is YYREEE (reference sequence). CDR3 size: 14 residues. The V end was cut by 0 bases, the J end by 7 bases, with 10 bases between.

The CDR3 sequence is CASSPGGTDTQYF. The CDR3 DNA reads as TGCGCCAGCAGCCCCGGGGGCACAGATACGCAGTATTTT. The chain recombines TRBV4-3 with TRBJ2-3; D may be TRBD2 (5 bases). Germline CDR1 is LGHNA and CDR2 is YSLEER. The V end lost 4 bases, the J end lost 1 base, and 6 bases lay between the germline ends. The CDR3 runs to 13 residues.

This chain connects TRBV9 to TRBJ2-1, with a tentative D call TRBD2 (5 bases). V was cut by 0 bases and J by 2 bases, with 12 bases left in between. Germline V gives CDR1 SGDLS, CDR2 YYNGEE. This CDR3 contains 16 residues. CDR3 amino acids: CASSVEASSAYNEQFF. DNA for the CDR3: TGTGCCAGCAGCGTAGAGGCTAGCTCTGCCTACAATGAGCAGTTCTTC.

This chain joins TRBV5-1 and TRBJ2-3; perhaps TRBD1 as D (5 bases). Per germline, CDR1 SGHRS and CDR2 YFSETQ. The CDR3 runs to 15 residues. Trimming cost V 0 bases and J 2 bases, with 10 bases left between them. The CDR3, as DNA: TGCGCCAGCAGCTTGGAGGGGCAGTTCACAGATACGCAGTATTTT. Translated, it gives CASSLEGQFTDTQYF.